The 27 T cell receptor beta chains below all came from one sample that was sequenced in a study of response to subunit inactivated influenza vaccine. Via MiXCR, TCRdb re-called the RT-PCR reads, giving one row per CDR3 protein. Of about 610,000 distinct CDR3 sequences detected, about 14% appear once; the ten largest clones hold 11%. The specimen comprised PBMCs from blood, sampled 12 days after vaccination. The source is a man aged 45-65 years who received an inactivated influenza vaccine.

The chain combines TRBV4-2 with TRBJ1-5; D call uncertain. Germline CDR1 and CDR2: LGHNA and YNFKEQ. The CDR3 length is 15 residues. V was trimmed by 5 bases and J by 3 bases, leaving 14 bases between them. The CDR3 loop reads CASSISDVPNQPQHF. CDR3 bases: TGTGCCAGCAGCATATCCGACGTCCCCAATCAGCCCCAGCATTTT.

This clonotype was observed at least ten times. CDR3 coding DNA: TGTGCCAGCAGCCTGTGGGGACAGGGGCGAGAGACCCAGTACTTC. Its protein is CASSLWGQGRETQYF. The chain joins TRBV11-2 to TRBJ2-5; 10 bases are a match to TRBD1. The germline V gene has CDR1 SGHAT and CDR2 FQNNGV. Trimming cost V 5 bases and J 4 bases; bases outside gene matches: 7. The CDR3 has 15 residues.

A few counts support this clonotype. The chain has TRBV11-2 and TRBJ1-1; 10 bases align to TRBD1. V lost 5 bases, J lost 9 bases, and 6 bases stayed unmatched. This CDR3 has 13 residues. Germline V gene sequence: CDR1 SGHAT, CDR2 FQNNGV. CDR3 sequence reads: CASSLPGQGQAFF. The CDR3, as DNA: TGTGCCAGCAGCCTTCCGGGACAGGGGCAAGCTTTCTTT.

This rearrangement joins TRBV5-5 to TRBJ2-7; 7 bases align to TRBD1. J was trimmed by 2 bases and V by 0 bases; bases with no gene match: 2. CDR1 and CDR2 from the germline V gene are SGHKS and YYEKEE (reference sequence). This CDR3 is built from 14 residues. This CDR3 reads CASSLATGAYEQYF. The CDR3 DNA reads TGTGCCAGCAGCTTGGCAACAGGGGCCTACGAGCAGTACTTC. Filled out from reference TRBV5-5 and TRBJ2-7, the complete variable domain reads DAGVTQSPTHLIKTRGQQVTLRCSPISGHKSVSWYQQVLGQGPQFIFQYYEKEERGRGNFPDRFSARQFPNYSSELNVNALLLGDSALYLCASSLATGAYEQYFGPGTRLTVT.

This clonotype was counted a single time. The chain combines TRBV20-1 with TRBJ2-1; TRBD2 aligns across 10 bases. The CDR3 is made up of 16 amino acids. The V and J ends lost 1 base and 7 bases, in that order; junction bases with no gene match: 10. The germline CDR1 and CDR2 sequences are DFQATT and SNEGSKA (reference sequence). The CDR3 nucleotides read TGCAGTGCTAGAGCGGGCGGACTAGCGGCACTTAATGAGCAGTTCTTC. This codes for CSARAGGLAALNEQFF.

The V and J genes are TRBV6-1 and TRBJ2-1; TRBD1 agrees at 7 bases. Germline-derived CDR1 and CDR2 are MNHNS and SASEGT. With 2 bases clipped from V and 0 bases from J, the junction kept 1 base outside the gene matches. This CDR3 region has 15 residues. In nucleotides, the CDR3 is TGTGCCAGCAGTGAACGGACAGGCTCCTACAATGAGCAGTTCTTC. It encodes CASSERTGSYNEQFF.

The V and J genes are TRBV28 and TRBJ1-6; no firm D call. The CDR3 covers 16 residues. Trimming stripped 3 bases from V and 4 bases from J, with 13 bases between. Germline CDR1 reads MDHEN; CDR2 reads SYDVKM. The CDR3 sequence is CASSLGTAKYNSPLHF. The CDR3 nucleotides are TGTGCCAGCAGTTTGGGCACAGCCAAATATAATTCACCCCTCCACTTT.

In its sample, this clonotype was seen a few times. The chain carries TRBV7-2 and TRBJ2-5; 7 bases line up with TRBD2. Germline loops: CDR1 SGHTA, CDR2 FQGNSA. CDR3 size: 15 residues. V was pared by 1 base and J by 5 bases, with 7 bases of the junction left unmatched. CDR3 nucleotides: TGTGCCAGCAGCTTAGTCGCGGGAGTCGGGGAGACCCAGTACTTC. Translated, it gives CASSLVAGVGETQYF.

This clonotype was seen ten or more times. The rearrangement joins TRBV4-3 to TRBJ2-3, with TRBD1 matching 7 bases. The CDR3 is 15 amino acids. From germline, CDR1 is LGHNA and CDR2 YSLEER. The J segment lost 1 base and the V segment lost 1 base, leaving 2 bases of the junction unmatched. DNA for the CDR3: TGCGCCAGCAGCCAAGTCACAGGGGGCACAGATACGCAGTATTTT. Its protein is CASSQVTGGTDTQYF.

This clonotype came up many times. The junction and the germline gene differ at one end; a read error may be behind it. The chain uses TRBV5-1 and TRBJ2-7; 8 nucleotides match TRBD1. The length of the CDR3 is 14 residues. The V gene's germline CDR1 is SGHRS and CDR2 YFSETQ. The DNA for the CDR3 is TGTGCCAGCAGCTTAGTTCAGGGGGCTTACGAGCAGTACTTC. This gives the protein CASSLVQGAYEQYF.

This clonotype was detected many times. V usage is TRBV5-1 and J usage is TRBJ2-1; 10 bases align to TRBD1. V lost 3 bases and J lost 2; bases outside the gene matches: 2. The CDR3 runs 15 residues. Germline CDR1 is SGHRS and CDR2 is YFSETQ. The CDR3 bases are TGCGCCAGCAGCTCGGACAGGGGGACCTACAATGAGCAGTTCTTC. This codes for CASSSDRGTYNEQFF.

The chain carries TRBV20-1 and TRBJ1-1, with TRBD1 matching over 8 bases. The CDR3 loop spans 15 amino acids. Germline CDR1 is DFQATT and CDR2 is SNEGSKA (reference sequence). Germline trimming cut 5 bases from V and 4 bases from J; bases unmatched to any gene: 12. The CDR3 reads CSAFQGAMAGTEAFF. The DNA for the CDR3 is TGCAGTGCTTTCCAGGGGGCGATGGCAGGCACTGAAGCTTTCTTT.

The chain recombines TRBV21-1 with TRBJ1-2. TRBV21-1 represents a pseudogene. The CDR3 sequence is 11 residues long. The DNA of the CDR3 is TGTGCCAGCACCAATAGGTATGGCTACACCTTC. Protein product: CASTNRYGYTF.

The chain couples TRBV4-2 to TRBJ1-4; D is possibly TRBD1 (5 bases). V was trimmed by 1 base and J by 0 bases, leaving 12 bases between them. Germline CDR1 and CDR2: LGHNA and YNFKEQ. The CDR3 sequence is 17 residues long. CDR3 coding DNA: TGTGCCAGCAGCCAAGGGGGCCTGGGCGCAACTAATGAAAAACTGTTTTTT. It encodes CASSQGGLGATNEKLFF.

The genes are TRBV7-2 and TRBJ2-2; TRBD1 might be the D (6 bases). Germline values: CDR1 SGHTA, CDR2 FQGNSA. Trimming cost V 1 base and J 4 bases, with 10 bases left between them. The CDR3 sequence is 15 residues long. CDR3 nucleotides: TGTGCCAGCAGCTTAGGACGACAGGTCACCGGGGAGCTGTTTTTT. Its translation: CASSLGRQVTGELFF.

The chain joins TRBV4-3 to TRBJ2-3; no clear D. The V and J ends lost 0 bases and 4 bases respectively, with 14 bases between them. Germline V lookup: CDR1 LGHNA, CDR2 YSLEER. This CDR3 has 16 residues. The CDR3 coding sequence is TGCGCCAGCAGCCAAGATTATCCCCGTCCTGCAGATACGCAGTATTTT. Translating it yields CASSQDYPRPADTQYF.

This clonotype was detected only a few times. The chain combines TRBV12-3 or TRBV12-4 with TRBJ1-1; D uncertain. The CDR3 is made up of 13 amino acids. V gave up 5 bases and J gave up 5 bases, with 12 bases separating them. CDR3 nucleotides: TGTGCCAGCAGTCCGGGAAGCTTGACTGAAGCTTTCTTT. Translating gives CASSPGSLTEAFF.

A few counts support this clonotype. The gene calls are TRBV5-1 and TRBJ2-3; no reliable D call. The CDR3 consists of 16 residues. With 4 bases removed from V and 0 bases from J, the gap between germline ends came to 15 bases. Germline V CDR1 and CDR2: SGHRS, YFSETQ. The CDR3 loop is CASSESVHPSTDTQYF. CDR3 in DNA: TGCGCCAGCAGCGAGTCGGTCCACCCTAGCACAGATACGCAGTATTTT.

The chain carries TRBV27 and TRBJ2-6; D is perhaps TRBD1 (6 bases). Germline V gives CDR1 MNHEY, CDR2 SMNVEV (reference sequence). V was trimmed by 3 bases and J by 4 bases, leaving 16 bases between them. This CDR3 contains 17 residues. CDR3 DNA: TGTGCCAGCAGTTTTGTAGGGGGTGGCTCCGGGGCCAACGTCCTGACTTTC. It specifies CASSFVGGGSGANVLTF.

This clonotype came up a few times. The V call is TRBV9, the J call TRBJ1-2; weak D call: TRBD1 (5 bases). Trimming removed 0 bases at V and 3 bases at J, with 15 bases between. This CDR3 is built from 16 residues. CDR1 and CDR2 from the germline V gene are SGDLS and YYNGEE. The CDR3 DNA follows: TGTGCCAGCAGCGTAGAGGGGCACCCCTCGGACTATGGCTACACCTTC. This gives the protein CASSVEGHPSDYGYTF.

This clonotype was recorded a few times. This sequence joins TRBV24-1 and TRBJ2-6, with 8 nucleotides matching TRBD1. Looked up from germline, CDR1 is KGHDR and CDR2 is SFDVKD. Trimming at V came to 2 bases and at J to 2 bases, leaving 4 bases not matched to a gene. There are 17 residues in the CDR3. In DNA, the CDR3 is TGTGCCACCAGTGATTCCAGGGGACAGGCTGGGGCCAACGTCCTGACTTTC. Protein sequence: CATSDSRGQAGANVLTF.

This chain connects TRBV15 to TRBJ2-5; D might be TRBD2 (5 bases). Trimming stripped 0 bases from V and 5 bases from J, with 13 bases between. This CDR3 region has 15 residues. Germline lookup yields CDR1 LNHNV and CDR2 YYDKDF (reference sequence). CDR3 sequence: CATSRDRLGGETQYF. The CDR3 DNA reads TGTGCCACCAGCAGAGATCGTTTGGGCGGGGAGACCCAGTACTTC.

The CDR3 here is CASSDGTVVRGNQPQHF. CDR3 in DNA: TGTGCCAGCAGTGACGGGACAGTGGTTAGGGGCAATCAGCCCCAGCATTTT. The rearrangement links TRBV6-1 to TRBJ1-5; 7 bases agree with TRBD1. Per germline, CDR1 MNHNS and CDR2 SASEGT. V trimming: 3 bases; J trimming: 2 bases; junction bases outside the gene matches: 10. This CDR3 has 17 residues.

For the CDR3, the DNA is TGTGCCAGCAGACTCCGGGACGGAGGTAATGAAAAACTGTTTTTT. Translating it yields CASRLRDGGNEKLFF. The V call is TRBV25-1, the J call TRBJ1-4, with a possible D match to TRBD1 (5 bases). The germline gives CDR1 MGHDK, CDR2 SYGVNS. V dropped 6 bases and J dropped 4 bases, with 15 bases sitting between them. There are 15 residues in the CDR3.

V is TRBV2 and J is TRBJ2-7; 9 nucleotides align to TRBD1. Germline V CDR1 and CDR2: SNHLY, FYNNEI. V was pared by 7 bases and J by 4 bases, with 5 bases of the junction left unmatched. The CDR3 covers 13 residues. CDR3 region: CASKRDREYEQYF. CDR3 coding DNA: TGTGCCAGCAAGCGGGACAGGGAGTACGAGCAGTACTTC.

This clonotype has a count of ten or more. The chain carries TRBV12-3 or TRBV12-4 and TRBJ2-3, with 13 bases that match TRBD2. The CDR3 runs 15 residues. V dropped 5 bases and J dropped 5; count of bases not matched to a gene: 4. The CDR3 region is CASSTWTSGGDTQYF. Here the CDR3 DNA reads TGTGCCAGCAGTACGTGGACTAGCGGGGGAGATACGCAGTATTTT.

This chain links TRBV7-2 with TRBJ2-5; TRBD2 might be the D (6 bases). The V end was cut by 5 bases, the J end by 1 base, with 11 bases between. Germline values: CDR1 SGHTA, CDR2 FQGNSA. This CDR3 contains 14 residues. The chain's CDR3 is CASSITSTQETQYF. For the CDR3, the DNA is TGTGCCAGCAGCATAACTAGCACCCAAGAGACCCAGTACTTC.